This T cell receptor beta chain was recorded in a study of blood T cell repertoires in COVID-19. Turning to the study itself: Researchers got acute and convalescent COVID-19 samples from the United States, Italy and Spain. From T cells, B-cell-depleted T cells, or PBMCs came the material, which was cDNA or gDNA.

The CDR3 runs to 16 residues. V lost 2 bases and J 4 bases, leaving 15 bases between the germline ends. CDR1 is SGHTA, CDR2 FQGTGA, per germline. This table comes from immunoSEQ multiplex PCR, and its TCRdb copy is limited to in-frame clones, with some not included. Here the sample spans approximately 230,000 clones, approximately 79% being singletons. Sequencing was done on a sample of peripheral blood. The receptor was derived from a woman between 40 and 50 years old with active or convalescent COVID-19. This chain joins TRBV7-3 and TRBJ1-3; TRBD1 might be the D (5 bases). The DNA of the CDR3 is TGTGCCAGCAGCTTAGGCGGGGCCTTGGGGGGAAACACCATATATTTT. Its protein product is CASSLGGALGGNTIYF. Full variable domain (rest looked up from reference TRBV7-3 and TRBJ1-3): GAGVSQTPSNKVTEKGKYVELRCDPISGHTALYWYRQSLGQGPEFLIYFQGTGAADDSGLPNDRFFAVRPEGSVSTLKIQRTERGDSAVYLCASSLGGALGGNTIYFGEGSWLTVV.